The next 19 T cell receptor beta chains were all read from a single sample in a study of blood T cell repertoires in COVID-19. TCRdb's copy holds only in-frame clones and misses some; the assay was immunoSEQ multiplex PCR. The data show around 180,000 clones, approximately 89% seen once. Sequenced: peripheral blood. The receptors here all came from a man aged 40-49 years with active or convalescent COVID-19.

The genes are TRBV6-5 and TRBJ1-6; D gene uncertain. CDR3 length: 15 residues. Germline loops: CDR1 MNHEY, CDR2 SVGAGI. Trimming pared 2 bases from V and 8 bases from J, leaving 13 bases between. The DNA for the CDR3 is TGTGCCAGCAGTTACCTACGGAGCTCAGATTCACCCCTCCACTTT. This codes for CASSYLRSSDSPLHF.

This clone has a single count. J is TRBJ2-5 and V is TRBV10-1; 9 nucleotides align to TRBD1. V lost 5 bases and J lost 1; bases outside the gene matches: 5. Germline values: CDR1 WNHNN, CDR2 SYGVQD (reference sequence). The CDR3 runs 15 residues. The DNA for the CDR3 is TGCGCCAGCAGTTCGGGACAGGGTTTCCAAGAGACCCAGTACTTC. This sequence encodes CASSSGQGFQETQYF.

CDR3 DNA sequence: TGTGCCACGGAGGGACAGCTGACGACTGAAGCTTTCTTT. Its protein product is CATEGQLTTEAFF. The rearrangement uses TRBV7-9 and TRBJ1-1; 7 bases agree with TRBD1. V dropped 10 bases and J dropped 5; count of bases not matched to a gene: 10. Germline V gene lookup returns CDR1 SEHNR and CDR2 FQNEAQ (reference sequence). This CDR3 comprises 13 residues. The full variable domain, in which reference TRBV7-9 and TRBJ1-1 provide the parts outside the CDR3, is DTGVSQNPRHKITKRGQNVTFRCDPISEHNRLYWYRQTLGQGPEFLTYFQNEAQLEKSRLLSDRFSAERPKGSFSTLEIQRTEQGDSAMYLCATEGQLTTEAFFGQGTRLTVV.

This CDR3 reads CASSQGYQSANTGELFF. The CDR3 nucleotides are TGTGCCAGCAGCCAAGGGTATCAGTCAGCGAACACCGGGGAGCTGTTTTTT. This rearrangement joins TRBV14 to TRBJ2-2; D gene unclear. The length of the CDR3 is 17 residues. CDR1 is SGHDN, CDR2 FVKESK, per germline. V gave up 1 base and J gave up 0 bases, with 12 bases separating them. Looking up the rest from reference TRBV14 and TRBJ2-2 gives the full variable domain: EAGVTQFPSHSVIEKGQTVTLRCDPISGHDNLYWYRRVMGKEIKFLLHFVKESKQDESGMPNNRFLAERTGGTYSTLKVQPAELEDSGVYFCASSQGYQSANTGELFFGEGSRLTVL.

The chain joins TRBV4-1 to TRBJ2-7; D perhaps matches TRBD1 (5 bases). The CDR3 consists of 13 residues. The V and J ends lost 1 base and 6 bases respectively, with 10 bases between them. CDR1 MGHRA and CDR2 YSYEKL come from the germline V gene. CDR3 region: CASSQVGLGEQYF. In nucleotides, the CDR3 is TGCGCCAGCAGCCAAGTGGGGCTAGGCGAGCAGTACTTC.

The chain links TRBV5-1 to TRBJ2-3, with D possibly matching TRBD1 (7 bases). Between the trimmed V and J ends, which lost 1 base and 6 bases, there was a span of 15 bases. Germline CDR1 and CDR2: SGHRS and YFSETQ. The CDR3 extends over 15 amino acids. The CDR3: CASSLTAGGGDTQYF. CDR3 sequence (DNA): TGCGCCAGCAGCTTGACGGCAGGGGGAGGTGATACGCAGTATTTT.

This clone was found a few times. This rearrangement joins TRBV7-8 to TRBJ1-4; D may be TRBD1 (5 bases). Deletions cut 3 bases from V and 0 bases from J, with 14 bases between. Germline V gene data show CDR1 as SGHVS and CDR2 as FQNEAQ. The CDR3 sequence is 17 residues long. As DNA, the CDR3 is TGTGCCAGCAGCTTCCTCAGGGATATGACAACTAATGAAAAACTGTTTTTT. Translated: CASSFLRDMTTNEKLFF.

This chain uses TRBV5-1 with TRBJ1-6; D perhaps matches TRBD1 (6 bases). Trimming stripped 0 bases from V and 8 bases from J, with 15 bases between. Germline values: CDR1 SGHRS, CDR2 YFSETQ. The length of the CDR3 is 16 residues. The CDR3 sequence: CASSLGVSRGDSPLHF. The CDR3 region has the DNA TGCGCCAGCAGCTTGGGGGTGAGCAGGGGAGATTCACCCCTCCACTTT. Variable domain in full (rest from reference TRBV5-1 and TRBJ1-6): KAGVTQTPRYLIKTRGQQVTLSCSPISGHRSVSWYQQTPGQGLQFLFEYFSETQRNKGNFPGRFSGRQFSNSRSEMNVSTLELGDSALYLCASSLGVSRGDSPLHFGNGTRLTVT.

Only one count was recorded for this clone. The V gene is TRBV19, the J gene TRBJ1-2, with D hard to call. In germline, CDR1 is LNHDA, CDR2 SQIVND (reference sequence). Trimming took 7 bases from V and 0 from J, leaving 21 bases between them. The CDR3 runs 17 residues. CDR3: CASTLSPGALANYGYTF. The CDR3 region has the DNA TGTGCCAGTACCTTATCTCCGGGAGCCCTAGCTAACTATGGCTACACCTTC.

Only a few counts were recorded for this clone. V and J are TRBV15 and TRBJ1-4, with TRBD1 matching 8 bases. CDR3 length: 16 residues. J lost 4 bases, V lost 3 bases, and 7 bases had no gene match. Germline V gives CDR1 LNHNV, CDR2 YYDKDF (reference sequence). In DNA form, the CDR3 reads TGTGCCACCAGCAGGATGACAGGGGCCCATAATGAAAAACTGTTTTTT. It encodes CATSRMTGAHNEKLFF.

The gene calls are TRBV11-2 and TRBJ1-4; D is unresolved. Germline V lookup: CDR1 SGHAT, CDR2 FQNNGV. V lost 0 bases and J 10 bases, leaving 15 bases between the germline ends. The CDR3 extends over 15 amino acids. The CDR3 loop is CASSLDPSDYAKLFF. CDR3 DNA: TGTGCCAGCAGCTTAGATCCATCTGACTACGCAAAACTGTTTTTT.

CDR3 residues: CAISEVGTGKLEQYF. The DNA for the CDR3 is TGTGCCATCAGTGAAGTAGGGACAGGGAAGCTCGAGCAGTACTTC. The rearrangement links TRBV10-3 to TRBJ2-7; 9 nucleotides agree with TRBD1. With 3 bases clipped from V and 6 bases from J, the junction kept 9 bases outside the gene matches. The germline V gene has CDR1 ENHRY and CDR2 SYGVKD. This CDR3 has 15 residues.

The chain couples TRBV4-3 to TRBJ1-5; D is ambiguous. The germline V and J ends were trimmed by 0 bases and 6 bases, with 18 bases remaining between them. The CDR3 consists of 17 residues. Looked up from germline, CDR1 is LGHNA and CDR2 is YSLEER. The CDR3, as DNA: TGCGCCAGCAGCCAAGATCGGCGCCAGGTGGTGGGTCAGCCCCAGCATTTT. Its translation: CASSQDRRQVVGQPQHF.

The chain links TRBV7-9 to TRBJ2-2, with D perhaps TRBD2 (5 bases). V shed 5 bases and J shed 5 bases, with 15 bases lying between them. Germline lookup yields CDR1 SEHNR and CDR2 FQNEAQ (reference sequence). This CDR3 is built from 15 residues. CDR3 sequence: CASSPPAGGTGELFF. The DNA for the CDR3 is TGTGCCAGCAGCCCCCCGGCGGGCGGAACCGGGGAGCTGTTTTTT.

The chain uses TRBV6-1 and TRBJ2-2; unclear D gene. From germline, CDR1 is MNHNS and CDR2 SASEGT. The CDR3 is 15 amino acids. V lost 1 base to trimming and J lost 2 bases, with 8 bases between them. As DNA, the CDR3 is TGTGCCAGCAGTGAAGGCATCACTAACACCGGGGAGCTGTTTTTT. Encoded protein: CASSEGITNTGELFF.

This clone was detected only once. DNA for the CDR3: TGCGCCAGCAGCTTGGACCCTTATACCGGAGCTGATAGCAATCAGCCCCAGCATTTT. Translating it yields CASSLDPYTGADSNQPQHF. The chain recombines TRBV5-1 with TRBJ1-5; D is unclear. CDR1 SGHRS and CDR2 YFSETQ come from the germline V gene. Trimming took 0 bases from V and 0 from J, leaving 19 bases between them. The CDR3 has 19 residues.

V is TRBV6-5 and J is TRBJ1-1, with a possible D match to TRBD1 (6 bases). Trimming took off 6 bases at V and 8 bases at J, with 10 bases between the two ends. The CDR3 has 11 residues. Looked up from germline, CDR1 is MNHEY and CDR2 is SVGAGI. In DNA form, the CDR3 reads TGTGCCAGCAGAACAGGGCCAGAAGCTTTCTTT. Translated, it gives CASRTGPEAFF.

A remark on this clone: This specimen includes other DNA sequences encoding the same CDR3. The chain links TRBV5-4 to TRBJ2-3; 8 bases match TRBD2. V was clipped by 4 bases and J by 0 bases; unmatched bases: 4. The CDR3 runs to 15 residues. CDR1 is SGHNT, CDR2 YYREEE, per germline (reference sequence). In DNA, the CDR3 is TGTGCCAGCAGCCCGGGGGGGACAAGCACAGATACGCAGTATTTT. Encoded protein: CASSPGGTSTDTQYF.

This rearrangement joins TRBV6-5 to TRBJ1-1; D is possibly TRBD1 (6 bases). The CDR3 is 15 residues long. Trimming removed 5 bases from V and 1 base from J, with 14 bases in between. Germline lookup yields CDR1 MNHEY and CDR2 SVGAGI. CDR3 sequence: CASSNLRGANTEAFF. The CDR3 DNA follows: TGTGCCAGCAGTAACCTCAGGGGCGCGAACACTGAAGCTTTCTTT.